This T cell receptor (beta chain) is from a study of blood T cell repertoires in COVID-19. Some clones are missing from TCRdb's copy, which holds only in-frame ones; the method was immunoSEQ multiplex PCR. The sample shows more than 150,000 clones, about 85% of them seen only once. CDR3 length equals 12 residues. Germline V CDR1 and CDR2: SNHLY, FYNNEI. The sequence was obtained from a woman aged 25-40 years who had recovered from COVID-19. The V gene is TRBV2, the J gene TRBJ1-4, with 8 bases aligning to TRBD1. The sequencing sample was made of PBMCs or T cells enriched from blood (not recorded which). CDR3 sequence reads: CATDRGSEKLFF. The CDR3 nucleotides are TGTGCGACCGACAGGGGAAGCGAAAAACTGTTTTTT.